This TCR beta chain comes out of a study of human versus mouse CDR3 diversity and MHC coevolution. Study summary: Between about 0.6 x 10^7 and 1.6 x 10^7 valid reads came from each sample. Overall study results and limits: Clonal inequality was lowest in most of the three human donors. Approximately 1.7 million TCR beta clonotypes were estimated for humans, the largest repertoire. Human CDR3s averaged more deletions and insertions than mouse CDR3s.

TCRdb's copy holds only in-frame clones and misses some; the assay was immunoSEQ multiplex PCR. The sample contains roughly 81,000 clones, approximately 92% of which appear only once. The trim removed 5 bases at V and 0 bases at J, leaving 2 bases unmatched. CDR3 length: 14 residues. Germline V gene sequence: CDR1 MNHEY, CDR2 SVGAGI. Turning to this clone: Its antigen is as yet unknown.

The V gene is TRBV6-5, the J gene TRBJ2-3, with 7 bases identical to TRBD1. The source of this sequence is a person aged 25 to 69 in good health. The sample taken for sequencing was naive CD4+ T cells from blood. Subset denoted: CD45RO-negative CD62L-positive naive CD4 T cells. CDR3: CASSRDSSTDTQYF. The CDR3 DNA reads as TGTGCCAGCAGTAGGGACAGTAGCACAGATACGCAGTATTTT.